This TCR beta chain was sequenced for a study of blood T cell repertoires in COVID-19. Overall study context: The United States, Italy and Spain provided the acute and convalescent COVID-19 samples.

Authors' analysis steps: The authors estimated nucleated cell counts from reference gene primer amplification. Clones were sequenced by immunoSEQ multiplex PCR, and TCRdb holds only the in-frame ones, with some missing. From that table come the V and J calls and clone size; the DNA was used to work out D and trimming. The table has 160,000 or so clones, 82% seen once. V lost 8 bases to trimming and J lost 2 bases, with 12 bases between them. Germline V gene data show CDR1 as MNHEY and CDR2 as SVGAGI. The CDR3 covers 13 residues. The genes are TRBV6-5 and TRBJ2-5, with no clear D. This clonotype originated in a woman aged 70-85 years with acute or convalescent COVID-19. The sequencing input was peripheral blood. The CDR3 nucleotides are TGTGCCAGCCTCTTGCGGCGGCAAGAGACCCAGTACTTC. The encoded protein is CASLLRRQETQYF.